This TCR beta chain appears in the sequencing data of a study of blood T cell repertoires in COVID-19 (TCRdb year 2020). About the study as a whole: Samples covering the acute and convalescent phases of COVID-19 were provided by collaborators in the United States, Italy and Spain. Subjects who had been exposed to COVID-19, were actively infected with it, or had recovered from it provided the deeply sampled blood TCRbeta repertoires that made up the dataset. The sample metadata nearly always contained a de-identified subject ID, COVID-19 status, age in years and sex. The material from the prospective study consisted of cDNA or gDNA derived from T cells, B-cell-depleted T cells, or PBMCs. Samples came from the ongoing ImmuneRACE study (first 160 participants) plus 1,254 subjects from 6 global collaborators. Where available, HLA class I and class II types were obtained from metadata supplied by the sample provider rather than from assay-based typing. The repertoires were released in a freely available public database intended as a resource for research on the immune response to SARS-CoV-2. Results the study describes overall, beyond this receptor: The quantity of clinical and demographic metadata differed by source and by participant and was supplied without curation.

V drops 6 bases and J drops 5 bases, leaving 15 bases in between. The CDR3 covers 14 residues, taking in both the cysteine and the phenylalanine. Only the CDR3 part of the read is kept: 42 bases, read in frame from the first base. CDR1 KGHSH and CDR2 LQKENI are derived from the germline V gene. Notes on this clone: Its antigen specificity is not known. Nothing much larger sits one base from this clone, and base qualities are not available.

The immunoSEQ Assay, a bias-controlled multiplex PCR, was used to amplify TCRbeta CDR3 regions from genomic DNA. On the authors' methods: The number of nucleated cells in each sample was estimated by amplification of reference gene primers within the assay. Sequence reads were collapsed and filtered to measure the absolute abundance of every unique TCRbeta CDR3 rearrangement. For each sample, productive Simpson clonality was calculated as the square root of Simpson's diversity index across productive rearrangements. The table was pulled from immuneACCESS by TCRdb, which kept in-frame rearrangements only. Such tables lose some clones; where checked, under half of the loss comes from unresolved V genes, and the rest has no known cause. D and trimming were read from the DNA, whereas the V and J calls and clone size are those reported in that table. The sample contains fewer than 500,000 clones, more than 75% of them found a single time. Approximately 1% of the sample lies in the top ten.

The collaborating institutions used their own protocols to collect whole blood in K2EDTA tubes. Collaborator samples were shipped for TCRbeta analysis as frozen whole blood, isolated PBMCs, or DNA extracted from either sample type. Rearrangement joined TRBV18 to TRBJ2-3; possibly the D gene is TRBD2, per 6 matching bases. Sequenced material: peripheral blood. This receptor was obtained from a human donor with acute or convalescent COVID-19. The donor label of this sample is uncertain. The CDR3 corresponds to CASSFRTGRDTQYF. The nucleotide sequence reads TGTGCCAGCTCCTTTAGGACCGGGAGAGATACGCAGTATTTT.